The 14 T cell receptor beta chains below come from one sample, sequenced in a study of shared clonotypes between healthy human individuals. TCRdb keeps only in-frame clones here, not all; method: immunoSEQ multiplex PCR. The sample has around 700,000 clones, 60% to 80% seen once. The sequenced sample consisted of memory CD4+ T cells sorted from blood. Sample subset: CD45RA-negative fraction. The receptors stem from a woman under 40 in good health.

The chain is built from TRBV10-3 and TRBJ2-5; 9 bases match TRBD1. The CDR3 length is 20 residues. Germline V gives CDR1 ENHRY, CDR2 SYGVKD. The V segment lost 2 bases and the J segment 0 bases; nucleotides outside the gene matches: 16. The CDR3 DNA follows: TGTGCCATCAGTGAGCCAACCGGGACAGGGAGGACAATGTACCAAGAGACCCAGTACTTC. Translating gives CAISEPTGTGRTMYQETQYF.

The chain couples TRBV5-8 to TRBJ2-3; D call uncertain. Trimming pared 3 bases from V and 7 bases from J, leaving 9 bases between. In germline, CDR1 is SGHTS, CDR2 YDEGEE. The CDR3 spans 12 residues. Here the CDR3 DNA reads TGTGCCAGCAGCTCCGCTGGCCATACGCAGTATTTT. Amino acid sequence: CASSSAGHTQYF.

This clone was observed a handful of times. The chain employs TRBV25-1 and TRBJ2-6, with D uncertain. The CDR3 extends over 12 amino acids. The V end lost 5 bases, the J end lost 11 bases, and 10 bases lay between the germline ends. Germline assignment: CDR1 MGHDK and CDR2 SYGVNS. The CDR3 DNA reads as TGTGCCAGCAGTTCGGGCTTGGACGTCCTGACTTTC. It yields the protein CASSSGLDVLTF. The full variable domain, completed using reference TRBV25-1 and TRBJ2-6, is EADIYQTPRYLVIGTGKKITLECSQTMGHDKMYWYQQDPGMELHLIHYSYGVNSTEKGDLSSESTVSRIRTEHFPLTLESARPSHTSQYLCASSSGLDVLTFGAGSRLTVL.

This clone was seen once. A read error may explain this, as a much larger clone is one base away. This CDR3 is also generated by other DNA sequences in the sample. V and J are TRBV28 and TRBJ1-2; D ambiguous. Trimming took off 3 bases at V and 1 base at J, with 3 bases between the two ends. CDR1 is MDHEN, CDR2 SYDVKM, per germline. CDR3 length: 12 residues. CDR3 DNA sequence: TGTGCCAGCAGTTTCCGTAACTATGGCTACACCTTC. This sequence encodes CASSFRNYGYTF.

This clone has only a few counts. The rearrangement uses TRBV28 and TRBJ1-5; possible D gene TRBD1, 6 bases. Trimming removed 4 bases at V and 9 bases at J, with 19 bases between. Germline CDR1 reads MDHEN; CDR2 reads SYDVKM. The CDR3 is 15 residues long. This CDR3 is CASSSGQPIKLPQHF. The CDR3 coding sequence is TGTGCCAGCAGTTCCGGACAGCCTATTAAGTTGCCCCAGCATTTT.

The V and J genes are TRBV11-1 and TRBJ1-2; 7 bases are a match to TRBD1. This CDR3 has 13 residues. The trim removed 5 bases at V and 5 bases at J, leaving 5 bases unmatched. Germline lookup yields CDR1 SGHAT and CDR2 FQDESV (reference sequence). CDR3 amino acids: CASSPGTAYGYTF. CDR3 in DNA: TGTGCCAGCAGCCCTGGGACAGCTTATGGCTACACCTTC.

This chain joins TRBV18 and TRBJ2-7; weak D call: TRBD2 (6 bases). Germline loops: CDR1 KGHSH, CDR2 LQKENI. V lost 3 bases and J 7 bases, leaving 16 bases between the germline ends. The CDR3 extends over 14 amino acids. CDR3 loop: CASSPEVTAGEQYF. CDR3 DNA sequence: TGTGCCAGCTCACCCGAGGTAACCGCGGGGGAGCAGTACTTC.

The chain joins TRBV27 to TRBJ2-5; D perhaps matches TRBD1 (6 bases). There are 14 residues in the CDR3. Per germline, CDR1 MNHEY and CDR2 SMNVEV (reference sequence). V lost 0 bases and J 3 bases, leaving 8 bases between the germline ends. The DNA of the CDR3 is TGTGCCAGCAGTTTATCATACAGGGAAGAGACCCAGTACTTC. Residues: CASSLSYREETQYF.

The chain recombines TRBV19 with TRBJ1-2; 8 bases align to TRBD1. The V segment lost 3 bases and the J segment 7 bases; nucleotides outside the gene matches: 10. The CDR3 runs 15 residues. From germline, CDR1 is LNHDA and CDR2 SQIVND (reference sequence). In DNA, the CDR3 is TGTGCCAGTAGTATGATTACGGGACAGGTCGTTGGCTACACCTTC. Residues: CASSMITGQVVGYTF.

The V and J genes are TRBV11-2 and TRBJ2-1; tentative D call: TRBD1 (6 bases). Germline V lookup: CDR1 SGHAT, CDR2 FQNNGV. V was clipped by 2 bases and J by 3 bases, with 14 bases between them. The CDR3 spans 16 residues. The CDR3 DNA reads TGTGCCAGCAGCTTACACCTGGACAGCATCTACAATGAGCAGTTCTTC. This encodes CASSLHLDSIYNEQFF.

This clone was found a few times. The CDR3 DNA is TGTGCCATCAGTGATTCAGGGGGCAGAACTGAAGCTTTCTTT. This gives the protein CAISDSGGRTEAFF. V gene TRBV10-3 combines with J gene TRBJ1-1, with TRBD1 matching over 8 bases. The CDR3 spans 14 residues. Germline V gene data show CDR1 as ENHRY and CDR2 as SYGVKD. J gave up 5 bases and V 3 bases, and 5 bases lay outside the gene matches.

The CDR3 DNA reads as TGTGCCTGGCAAAGATCCGGGGCGAACACCGGGGAGCTGTTTTTT. Protein sequence: CAWQRSGANTGELFF. The gene calls are TRBV2 and TRBJ2-2; D is perhaps TRBD2 (5 bases). The CDR3 totals 15 residues. V lost 11 bases and J lost 0, with 16 bases in between. Germline V gene lookup returns CDR1 SNHLY and CDR2 FYNNEI.

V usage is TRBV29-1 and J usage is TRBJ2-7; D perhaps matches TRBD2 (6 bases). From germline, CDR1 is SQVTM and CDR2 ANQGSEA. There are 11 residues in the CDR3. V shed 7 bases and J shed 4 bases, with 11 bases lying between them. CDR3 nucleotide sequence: TGCAGCGCCAGTAGCGGATACGAGCAGTACTTC. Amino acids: CSASSGYEQYF.

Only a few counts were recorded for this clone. DNA of the CDR3: TGTGCCAGCAGCCCTAGAGGGCGGGAGGGCCCTTTAGATACGCAGTATTTT. This gives the protein CASSPRGREGPLDTQYF. V usage is TRBV28 and J usage is TRBJ2-3, with 9 bases that match TRBD2. Germline V gene sequence: CDR1 MDHEN, CDR2 SYDVKM. The CDR3 loop spans 17 amino acids. Trimming took 6 bases from V and 5 from J; bases not matched to a gene: 15.